The 18 T cell receptor beta chains presented below share a single source sample, sequenced in a study of follicular helper T cells after annual influenza vaccination. The repertoire was sequenced with immunoSEQ multiplex PCR; TCRdb's copy has only in-frame clones and lacks some. The table lists some 2,100 clones, approximately 89% of them singletons, with more than 2.5% in the top ten. As for time point: 2015-2016 season, pre-vaccination. This sample comprised CXCR5- memory CD4+ T cells sorted from blood, obtained on the day of influenza vaccination. The receptors stem from an adult who received the influenza vaccine.

The count of this clone is one. The chain recombines TRBV30 with TRBJ2-3, with a weak D call TRBD2 (6 bases). V was cut by 3 bases and J by 2 bases, with 18 bases left in between. The CDR3 consists of 16 residues. Germline CDR1 is GTSNPN and CDR2 is SVGIG (reference sequence). The CDR3 here is CAWSSRLASITDTQYF. CDR3 DNA sequence: TGTGCCTGGAGCAGTCGGCTAGCGAGCATCACAGATACGCAGTATTTT. The whole variable domain, remainder taken from reference TRBV30 and TRBJ2-3, is SQTIHQWPATLVQPVGSPLSLECTVEGTSNPNLYWYRQAAGRGLQLLFYSVGIGQISSEVPQNLSASRPQDRQFILSSKKLLLSDSGFYLCAWSSRLASITDTQYFGPGTRLTVL.

The chain employs TRBV28 and TRBJ2-3; 9 positions agree with TRBD2. Germline-derived CDR1 and CDR2 are MDHEN and SYDVKM. The J segment lost 1 base and the V segment lost 2 bases, leaving 4 bases of the junction unmatched. This CDR3 region has 16 residues. The chain's CDR3 is CASSLRRGGGTDTQYF. In DNA form, the CDR3 reads TGTGCCAGCAGTTTAAGGCGGGGGGGTGGCACAGATACGCAGTATTTT.

V gene TRBV7-4 combines with J gene TRBJ2-5; weak D call: TRBD2 (6 bases). This CDR3 comprises 14 residues. V shed 4 bases and J shed 5 bases, with 14 bases lying between them. Germline V gene data show CDR1 as SGHVT and CDR2 as SQSDAQ. CDR3 sequence reads: CASSWNAGRETQYF. The CDR3 DNA sequence: TGTGCCAGCAGCTGGAACGCAGGGAGGGAGACCCAGTACTTC.

The rearrangement joins TRBV19 to TRBJ2-1; TRBD1 is a possible D gene (6 bases). V lost 1 base, J lost 6 bases, and 7 bases lay in between. The germline gives CDR1 LNHDA, CDR2 SQIVND (reference sequence). This CDR3 has 13 residues. CDR3 sequence reads: CASSIVQGNEQFF. CDR3 bases: TGTGCCAGTAGTATAGTACAGGGCAATGAGCAGTTCTTC.

V gene TRBV30 combines with J gene TRBJ2-1; 9 bases map to TRBD2. Trimming removed 3 bases from V and 9 bases from J; junction bases left unmatched: 15. There are 16 residues in the CDR3. Per the germline V gene, CDR1 is GTSNPN and CDR2 is SVGIG (reference sequence). In DNA form, the CDR3 reads TGTGCCTGGAGGGACAGTTACCTAGCGGGACCGAGTGAGCAGTTCTTC. Its protein is CAWRDSYLAGPSEQFF.

This chain connects TRBV28 to TRBJ1-2; no definite D call. Germline V gene data show CDR1 as MDHEN and CDR2 as SYDVKM. V shed 2 bases and J shed 2 bases, with 18 bases lying between them. The CDR3 contains 17 residues. The CDR3 loop reads CASSLEGRPESNYGYTF. The CDR3 nucleotides read TGTGCCAGCAGTTTAGAGGGTCGACCCGAGAGCAACTATGGCTACACCTTC.

The chain combines TRBV6-4 with TRBJ2-1; D uncertain. V was shortened by 6 bases and J by 2 bases, with 11 bases between the two germline ends. Germline assignment: CDR1 MRHNA and CDR2 SNTAGT. This CDR3 has 14 amino acids. The CDR3 region is CASSQEATYNEQFF. The CDR3 DNA reads as TGTGCCAGCAGCCAGGAAGCGACCTACAATGAGCAGTTCTTC.

The chain carries TRBV5-4 and TRBJ1-2; D is perhaps TRBD1 (5 bases). Germline CDR1 is SGHNT and CDR2 is YYREEE (reference sequence). The length of the CDR3 is 14 residues. Trimming removed 4 bases from V and 4 bases from J, with 14 bases in between. CDR3 sequence reads: CASSPPDRAYGYTF. The CDR3, as DNA: TGTGCCAGCAGCCCCCCTGACAGAGCCTATGGCTACACCTTC.

The DNA for the CDR3 is TGTGCCAGCAGTGAGGGGCAGGGGGCGAGGCAGCCCCAGCATTTT. Translating it yields CASSEGQGARQPQHF. This chain joins TRBV6-1 and TRBJ1-5; 8 bases align to TRBD1. There are 15 residues in the CDR3. Germline CDR1 and CDR2: MNHNS and SASEGT. The trim removed 3 bases at V and 7 bases at J, leaving 8 bases unmatched.

This clone was seen a single time. V gene TRBV28 combines with J gene TRBJ1-4; the D gene is possibly TRBD1 (6 bases). Germline V gene lookup returns CDR1 MDHEN and CDR2 SYDVKM. With 1 base removed from V and 3 bases from J, the gap between germline ends came to 12 bases. The length of the CDR3 is 16 residues. The CDR3 region is CASSLYRAGANEKLFF. CDR3 in DNA: TGTGCCAGCAGTTTATACAGGGCAGGAGCTAATGAAAAACTGTTTTTT.

This sequence joins TRBV20-1 and TRBJ2-7; D gene ambiguous. There are 11 residues in the CDR3. Trimming cost V 1 base and J 4 bases, with 5 bases left between them. CDR1 and CDR2 (germline): DFQATT, SNEGSKA (reference sequence). The CDR3 DNA is TGCAGTGCTAGAGTGCAATACGAGCAGTACTTC. Translating gives CSARVQYEQYF.

This clone was seen just once. J is TRBJ1-1 and V is TRBV4-1; TRBD1 is a possible D gene (5 bases). V was clipped by 4 bases and J by 4 bases, with 13 bases between them. Looked up from germline, CDR1 is MGHRA and CDR2 is YSYEKL. The CDR3 extends over 14 amino acids. The CDR3 spells CASSPQGVRTEAFF. CDR3 nucleotide sequence: TGCGCCAGCAGCCCCCAGGGAGTTCGCACTGAAGCTTTCTTT.

The rearrangement links TRBV28 to TRBJ2-3; D possibly matches TRBD1 or TRBD2 (5 bases each). Germline V gene data show CDR1 as MDHEN and CDR2 as SYDVKM. Trimming stripped 3 bases from V and 11 bases from J, with 15 bases between. The CDR3 has 13 residues. The CDR3 coding sequence is TGTGCCAGCAGTTTGAACTGGGACGCTGGGCAGTATTTT. It translates to CASSLNWDAGQYF.

The gene calls are TRBV6-5 and TRBJ2-1, with no clear D. CDR1 is MNHEY, CDR2 SVGAGI, per germline. V was shortened by 6 bases and J by 3 bases, with 9 bases between the two germline ends. The CDR3 extends over 13 amino acids. CDR3 in DNA: TGTGCCAGCAGGAAGGACGGCTACAATGAGCAGTTCTTC. As protein: CASRKDGYNEQFF.

The chain couples TRBV28 to TRBJ2-7; D is possibly TRBD2 (5 bases). This CDR3 spans 14 amino acids. Germline-derived CDR1 and CDR2 are MDHEN and SYDVKM. The V end lost 5 bases, the J end lost 3 bases, and 14 bases lay between the germline ends. DNA for the CDR3: TGTGCCAGCAGTCCTCCCACGGGGAACTACGAGCAGTACTTC. Translating it yields CASSPPTGNYEQYF.

The chain combines TRBV11-2 with TRBJ2-7; 10 positions agree with TRBD2. The CDR3 sequence is 16 residues long. CDR1 is SGHAT, CDR2 FQNNGV, per germline. J gave up 0 bases and V 2 bases, and 4 bases lay outside the gene matches. The CDR3 sequence is CASSLSPSGSSYEQYF. The CDR3 DNA reads TGTGCCAGCAGCTTATCGCCTAGCGGGAGCTCCTACGAGCAGTACTTC.

The chain couples TRBV28 to TRBJ2-2; D remains ambiguous. This CDR3 contains 11 residues. The germline gives CDR1 MDHEN, CDR2 SYDVKM. V was shortened by 3 bases and J by 6 bases, with 2 bases between the two germline ends. The CDR3 protein is CASSLAGELFF. In nucleotides, the CDR3 is TGTGCCAGCAGTTTGGCCGGGGAGCTGTTTTTT.

The chain recombines TRBV4-3 with TRBJ2-3; D is perhaps TRBD2 (6 bases). Trimming took 1 base from V and 5 from J, leaving 13 bases between them. The CDR3 contains 15 residues. Germline V CDR1 and CDR2: LGHNA, YSLEER. This chain's CDR3 is CASSQARGYLDTQYF. The CDR3 nucleotides read TGCGCCAGCAGCCAAGCCCGGGGGTACCTAGATACGCAGTATTTT.